This T cell receptor beta chain appears in the sequencing data of a study of T cell clusters in autoimmune cytopenias. TRB was amplified by touch-down multiplex PCR, primer pools A and B combined. From the multiplex PCR reads, TCRdb lists one entry per CDR3 protein and no DNA. The sample includes about 1,500 distinct CDR3 sequences. This clonotype is called medium-sized based on its frequency. The CDR3 covers 14 residues. CDR1 is MNHEY and CDR2 is SVGEGT in the germline V gene. Tens of thousands of genome equivalents of blood DNA were amplified for TRB. The data were also submitted as part of a second study, on T cell repertoires in aging, cancer and after chemotherapy. That publication notes: Age-matched healthy donors had significantly more diverse, less clonal blood TCR repertoires than untreated cancer patients. In healthy donors, age-related TCR diversity loss mainly reflected lost richness.

This clonotype was obtained from a human donor with chronic lymphocytic leukemia. This sequence joins TRBV6-2 or TRBV6-3 and TRBJ2-1; the D gene TCRdb calls, TRBD2, cannot be checked with no DNA. Input material: peripheral blood. This chain's CDR3 is CASAAGGINNEQFF.